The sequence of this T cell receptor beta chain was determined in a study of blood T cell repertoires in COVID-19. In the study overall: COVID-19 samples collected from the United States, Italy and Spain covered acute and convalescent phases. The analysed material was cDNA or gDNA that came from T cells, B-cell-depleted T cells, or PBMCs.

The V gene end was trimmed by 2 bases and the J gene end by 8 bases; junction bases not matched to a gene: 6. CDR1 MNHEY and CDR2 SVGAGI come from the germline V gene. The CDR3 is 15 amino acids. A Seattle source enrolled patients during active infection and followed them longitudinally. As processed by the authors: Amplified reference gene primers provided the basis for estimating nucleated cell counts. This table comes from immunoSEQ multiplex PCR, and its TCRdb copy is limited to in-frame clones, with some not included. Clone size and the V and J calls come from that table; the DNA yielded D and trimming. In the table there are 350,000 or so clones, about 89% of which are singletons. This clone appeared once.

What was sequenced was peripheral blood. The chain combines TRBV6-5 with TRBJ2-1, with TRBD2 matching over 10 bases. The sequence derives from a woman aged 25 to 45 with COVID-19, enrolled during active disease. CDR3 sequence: CASSYASGSIDEQFF. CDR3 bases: TGTGCCAGCAGTTACGCTAGCGGGAGTATCGATGAGCAGTTCTTC.